Here is one T cell receptor beta chain with its context. Its target antigen remains unknown. Base qualities are not provided; no much larger clone lies one nucleotide away. This record belongs to a study of shared clonotypes between healthy human individuals (TCRdb year 2020). At the level of the whole study: The cohort comprised a couple of women and a few men aged 18 to 49 years. For each donor, CD4 naive and CD4 memory were each given three plates, CD8 naive was given two plates, and CD8 memory was given one plate. To estimate repertoire size and how much clonotype sharing occurs between individuals, the study deeply sequenced the blood TCR repertoires of about 5 healthy adults. Libraries were prepared and TCR repertoires were sequenced by different laboratories using diverse techniques, in order to increase sequencing depth and limit assay-specific biases. Each donor's leukapheresis produced roughly between about 0.9 and 9.5 billion PBMCs.

TCR CDR3 regions were amplified from genomic DNA by multiplex PCR using the deep immunoSEQ assay. Extracted genomic DNA from each cell subset was spread evenly across all wells of several immunoSEQ 96-well plates, with each plate serving as a replicate. For sorted subsets, each replicate PCR was loaded with 200 ng genomic DNA, equivalent to about 30,000 T cell genomes. Purified libraries were measured with a Qubit 3.0 fluorometer, size-checked on a Bioanalyzer 2100, and measured again with the KAPA Library Quantification kit. A separate single-read 150-cycle Illumina NextSeq 550 flow cell was used to sequence each immunoSEQ 96-well plate. From the authors' description of their analysis: Because the immunoSEQ output held only junctional sequences and lacked quality scores, the filtering could not match the filtering applied to full-length reads. Sequences were annotated with PyIR, a Python wrapper for IgBLAST v1.9, and V/J genes and CDR3 were assigned using IMGT germline references. Reads were removed for weak V/J assignments (E-value above 1e-6), missing CDR3, stop codons, out-of-frame junctions, or ambiguous translated residues. V3J clonotypes were defined as sequences sharing an identical inferred V gene, J gene, and CDR3 amino acid sequence. The percentage overlap between two repertoires was calculated by dividing the number of shared unique clonotypes by the size of the smaller repertoire. RTK rarefaction, the Chao1 estimator, and Recon v2.1 estimates of unobserved clonotypes were used to assess repertoire richness. OLGA was used to compute generation probabilities for all TCRbeta clonotypes that the gDNA method yielded from a handful of donors. The immuneACCESS repertoire file appears here via TCRdb, limited to in-frame rearrangements. These files lack a portion of the clones; in checked studies, under half of the deficit traces to unresolved V genes, and the cause of the others is not known. Clone size and the V and J calls come from that table; the DNA yielded D and trimming. Counted in this sample were some 2,100,000 clones; more than 85% of them appeared once. The ten largest clones represent 1.5% to 2% of the sample.

Taken from cysteine to phenylalanine, the CDR3 has 14 residues. The entry retains the CDR3 DNA only, 42 bases that are in frame from base 1. CDR1 and CDR2, per the germline V gene (reference sequence), are SEHNR and FQNEAQ. V drops 5 bases and J drops 2 bases, leaving 11 bases in between. CD8 naive samples consisted of CD45RO-negative cells that were positively selected for CCR7, yielding a CD45RA+CCR7+ population without TemRA cells. Donors were healthy HIV-negative adults with no recently reported acute infections or vaccinations. Every donor was a Caucasian adult living in Nashville, Tennessee, USA. Blood was obtained by leukapheresis, after which PBMCs were separated by Ficoll-Histopaque density gradient centrifugation and cryopreserved in liquid nitrogen vapor phase. Analytical flow cytometry was used to check the purity and quantity of every magnetically sorted T cell population. Genomic DNA was isolated from every sorted fraction and measured by UV absorbance on a Nanodrop 2000c.

Overall study outcomes, separate from this receptor: Based on pairwise subsampling, the degree of clonotype sharing among donors was expected to be affected by sequencing depth. Across four donors, around 5% of naive CD4, approximately 3.5% of naive CD8, about 2% of memory CD4, and approximately 0.42% of memory CD8 clonotypes were shared. Naive subsets generally had larger estimated clonotype richness than memory subsets. Incomplete sequencing was indicated by rarefaction of sorted-subset datasets, despite the large sequencing depth. Compared with non-shared clonotypes, the clonotypes found in all four sorted-subset donors had higher generation probabilities. The genetic and exposure-history diversity represented was limited by the small number of donors. Sampling was limited to blood, and TCR repertoires in tissue likely differ from TCR repertoires in blood.

The V and J genes are TRBV7-9 and TRBJ2-3; TRBD1 is a weak D gene call, 5 bases matching. This TCR derives from a man between 18 and 35 years old in good health. Some clones in this sample may be carry-over from other donors' samples. Material: naive CD8+ T cells from PBMCs. Per the publication, the cell subset or site label means: CD45RA+CCR7+. The CDR3 here reads CASSGHWDTDTQYF. The nucleotide sequence reads as follows: TGTGCCAGCAGCGGACACTGGGACACAGATACGCAGTATTTT.